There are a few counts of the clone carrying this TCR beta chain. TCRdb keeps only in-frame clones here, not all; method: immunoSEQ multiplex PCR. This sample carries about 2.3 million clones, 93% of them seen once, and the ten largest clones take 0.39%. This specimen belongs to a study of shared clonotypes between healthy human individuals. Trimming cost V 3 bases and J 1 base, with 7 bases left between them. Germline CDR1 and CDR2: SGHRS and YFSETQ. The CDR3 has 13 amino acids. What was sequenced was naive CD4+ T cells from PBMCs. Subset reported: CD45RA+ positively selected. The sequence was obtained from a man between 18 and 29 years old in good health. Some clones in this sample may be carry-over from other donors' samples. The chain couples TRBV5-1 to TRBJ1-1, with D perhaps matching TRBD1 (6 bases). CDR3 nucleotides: TGCGCCAGCAGCTGGGGACAGAACACTGAAGCTTTCTTT. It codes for CASSWGQNTEAFF.